This T cell receptor beta chain was documented in a study of cytomegalovirus exposure and HLA in healthy donors. Whole-study results and caveats: V- and J-gene trimming in TCR beta was tied to a missense DCLRE1C variant by an analysis performed later. In a later analysis, specific HLA alleles were associated with 15,000 or so TCR beta sequences at a 0.05 false discovery rate.

The PCR made use of 60 Vbeta and 13 Jbeta primers. TCRdb keeps only in-frame clones here, not all; method: immunoSEQ multiplex PCR. The sample consists of fewer than 85,000 clones, 70% to 85% of them appearing once. This CDR3 has 14 amino acids. Germline V gene lookup returns CDR1 SGHTA and CDR2 FQGTGA. V lost 1 base, J lost 6 bases, and 10 bases lay in between. This clone was detected a few times. The antigen is unknown. Sample: PBMCs. The rearrangement links TRBV7-3 to TRBJ2-1, with D tentatively TRBD2 (5 bases). This receptor was identified in a man in his forties in good health and CMV-seropositive. CDR3 loop: CASSLNPSPNEQFF. In DNA, the CDR3 is TGTGCCAGCAGCTTAAATCCTAGCCCCAATGAGCAGTTCTTC.